The clone carrying this T cell receptor beta chain was seen a handful of times. What it binds is unknown. This CDR3 is built from 12 residues. Trimming at V came to 7 bases and at J to 6 bases, leaving 3 bases not matched to a gene. Germline loops: CDR1 MNHEY, CDR2 SMNVEV (reference sequence). MiXCR, applied by TCRdb to the reads, yields one record per CDR3 protein. In the table there are 600,000 to 800,000 distinct CDR3 sequences, 20% to 30% of which are singletons. The data originate from a study of T cell repertoires in cytomegalovirus infection. Regarding the study as a whole: There were HLA-C-restricted CMV-specific TCR beta clonotypes dominating the ex vivo response. The study identified carriers of CMV plus the relevant HLA from cumulative public TCR beta family frequency.

The chain combines TRBV27 with TRBJ1-5, with TRBD1 matching over 7 bases. Sequencing input: CD8+ T cells from PBMCs. The TCR comes from a human donor in good health (CMV status not recorded). Some clones in this sample may be carry-over from other donors' samples. The CDR3 DNA reads as TGTGCCAGCAAGCAGGGGGGTCAGCCCCAGCATTTT. It yields the protein CASKQGGQPQHF.